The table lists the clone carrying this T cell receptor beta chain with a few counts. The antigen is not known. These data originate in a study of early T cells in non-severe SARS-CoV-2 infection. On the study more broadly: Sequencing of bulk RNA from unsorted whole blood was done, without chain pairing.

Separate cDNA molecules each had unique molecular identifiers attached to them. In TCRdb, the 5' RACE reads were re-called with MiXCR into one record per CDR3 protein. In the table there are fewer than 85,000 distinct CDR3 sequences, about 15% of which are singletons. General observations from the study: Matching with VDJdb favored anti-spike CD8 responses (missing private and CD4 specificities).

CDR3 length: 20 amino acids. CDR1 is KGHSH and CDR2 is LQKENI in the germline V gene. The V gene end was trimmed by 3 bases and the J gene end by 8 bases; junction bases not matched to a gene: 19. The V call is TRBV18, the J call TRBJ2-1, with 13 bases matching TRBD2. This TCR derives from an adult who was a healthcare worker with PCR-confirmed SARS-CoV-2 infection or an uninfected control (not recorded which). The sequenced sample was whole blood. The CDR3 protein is CASSPRYVGTSGARVDEQFF. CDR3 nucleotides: TGTGCCAGCTCACCGAGATATGTCGGGACTAGCGGGGCAAGAGTCGATGAGCAGTTCTTC. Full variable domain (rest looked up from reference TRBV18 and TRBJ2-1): NAGVMQNPRHLVRRRGQEARLRCSPMKGHSHVYWYRQLPEEGLKFMVYLQKENIIDESGMPKERFSAEFPKEGPSILRIQQVVRGDSAAYFCASSPRYVGTSGARVDEQFFGPGTRLTVL.